The present TCR beta chain was sequenced within a study of T cell responses to AZD1222 COVID-19 vaccine. Sequencing used immunoSEQ multiplex PCR; TCRdb keeps in-frame clones, though not all of them. The sample includes more than 80,000 clones, 85% to 90% seen only once; the top ten take roughly 2.7%. CDR1 SGDLS and CDR2 YYNGEE come from the germline V gene. The length of the CDR3 is 11 residues. V was cut by 5 bases and J by 6 bases, with 9 bases left in between. The V and J genes are TRBV9 and TRBJ2-7, with a weak D call TRBD1 (5 bases). The clonotype was recovered from an adult who received the AZD1222 COVID-19 vaccine. The specimen was peripheral blood, collected 28 days after the second AZD1222 dose. CDR3 amino acids: CASRAGFEQYF. The CDR3 DNA is TGTGCCAGCAGGGCAGGGTTCGAGCAGTACTTC.